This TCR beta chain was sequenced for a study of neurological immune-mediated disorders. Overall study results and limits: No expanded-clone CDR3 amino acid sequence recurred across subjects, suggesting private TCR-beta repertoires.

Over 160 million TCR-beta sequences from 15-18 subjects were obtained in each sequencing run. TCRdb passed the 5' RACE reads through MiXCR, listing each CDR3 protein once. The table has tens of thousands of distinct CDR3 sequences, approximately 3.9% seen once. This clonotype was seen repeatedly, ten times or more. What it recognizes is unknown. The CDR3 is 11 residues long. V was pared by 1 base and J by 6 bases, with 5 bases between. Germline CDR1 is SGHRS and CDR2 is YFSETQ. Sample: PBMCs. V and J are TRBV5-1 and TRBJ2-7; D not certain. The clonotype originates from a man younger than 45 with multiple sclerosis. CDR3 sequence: CASSLRSEQYF. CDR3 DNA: TGCGCCAGCAGCTTGAGGAGCGAGCAGTACTTC.